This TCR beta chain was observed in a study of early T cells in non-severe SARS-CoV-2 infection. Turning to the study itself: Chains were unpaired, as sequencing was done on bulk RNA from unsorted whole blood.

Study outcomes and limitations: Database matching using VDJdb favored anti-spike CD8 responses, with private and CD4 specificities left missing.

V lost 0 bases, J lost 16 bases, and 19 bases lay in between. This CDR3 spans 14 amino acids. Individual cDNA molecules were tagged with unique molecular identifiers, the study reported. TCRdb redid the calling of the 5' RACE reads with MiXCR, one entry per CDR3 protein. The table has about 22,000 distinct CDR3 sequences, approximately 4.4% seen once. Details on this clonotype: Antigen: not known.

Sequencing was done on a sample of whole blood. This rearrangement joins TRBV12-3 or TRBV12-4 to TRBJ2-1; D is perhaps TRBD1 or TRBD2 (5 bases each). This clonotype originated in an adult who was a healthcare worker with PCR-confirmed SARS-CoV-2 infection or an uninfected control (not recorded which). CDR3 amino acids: CASSLALKGRHPFF. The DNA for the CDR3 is TGTGCCAGCAGTTTAGCGCTAAAGGGACGCCACCCTTTCTTC.